Reported below is one T cell receptor beta chain. The data originate from a study of shared clonotypes between healthy human individuals. Some clones are missing from TCRdb's copy, which holds only in-frame ones; the method was immunoSEQ multiplex PCR. The profile shows about 460,000 clones, roughly 80% of them singletons. The CDR3 loop spans 13 amino acids. The V end was cut by 7 bases, the J end by 3 bases, with 10 bases between. The germline CDR1 and CDR2 sequences are MDHEN and SYDVKM. The TCR was taken from a woman in her forties in good health. Some clones in this sample may be carry-over from other donors' samples. This chain joins TRBV28 and TRBJ2-1; D perhaps matches TRBD2 (5 bases). What was sequenced was PBMCs. The CDR3 here is CASIRGGYNEQFF. The CDR3 nucleotides are TGTGCCAGCATCCGGGGTGGCTACAATGAGCAGTTCTTC.